These 21 T cell receptor beta chains came from one sample sequenced in a study of cytomegalovirus exposure and HLA in healthy donors. Primers: 60 Vbeta forward and 13 Jbeta reverse. Only in-frame clones appear in the TCRdb table, and some are missing; sequencing was by immunoSEQ multiplex PCR. The data hold 120,000 or so clones, with 75% to 90% observed a single time. The sample consisted of PBMCs. The receptors stem from a middle-aged man in good health and CMV-seronegative.

The J gene is TRBJ2-3, the V gene TRBV15; D is uncertain. There are 15 residues in the CDR3. V was pared by 3 bases and J by 0 bases, with 10 bases between. The germline V gene encodes CDR1 LNHNV and CDR2 YYDKDF (reference sequence). The CDR3 sequence is CATSRAGFSTDTQYF. In nucleotides, the CDR3 is TGTGCCACCAGCAGGGCCGGGTTTAGCACAGATACGCAGTATTTT.

The CDR3 DNA is TGCGCCAGCAGCCCCACAGGCAACACCCCTCGCGAGCAGTACTTC. Protein product: CASSPTGNTPREQYF. This chain uses TRBV5-1 with TRBJ2-7; perhaps TRBD1 as D (5 bases). Trimming cost V 4 bases and J 6 bases, with 20 bases left between them. The CDR3 is 15 amino acids. The germline CDR1 and CDR2 sequences are SGHRS and YFSETQ.

The chain combines TRBV6-6 with TRBJ1-1; 10 positions agree with TRBD1. The germline gives CDR1 MNHNY, CDR2 SVGAGI (reference sequence). This CDR3 has 13 residues. With 7 bases clipped from V and 5 bases from J, the junction kept 4 bases outside the gene matches. The CDR3 DNA sequence: TGTGCCAGCAACGACAGGGGGCGGACTGAAGCTTTCTTT. Protein: CASNDRGRTEAFF.

J is TRBJ1-5 and V is TRBV19; 8 positions match TRBD1. CDR1 is LNHDA, CDR2 SQIVND, per germline (reference sequence). V lost 5 bases and J lost 6; bases outside the gene matches: 9. The CDR3 totals 15 residues. The CDR3 region is CASSHADRDGQPQHF. The DNA for the CDR3 is TGTGCCAGTAGTCACGCGGACAGGGATGGTCAGCCCCAGCATTTT. Variable domain in full (rest from reference TRBV19 and TRBJ1-5): DGGITQSPKYLFRKEGQNVTLSCEQNLNHDAMYWYRQDPGQGLRLIYYSQIVNDFQKGDIAEGYSVSREKKESFPLTVTSAQKNPTAFYLCASSHADRDGQPQHFGDGTRLSIL.

This chain joins TRBV19 and TRBJ1-4; no clear D. Germline V gene data show CDR1 as LNHDA and CDR2 as SQIVND (reference sequence). Trimming removed 7 bases from V and 0 bases from J, with 9 bases in between. The CDR3 runs to 14 residues. The DNA of the CDR3 is TGTGCCAGTAAACAGCCGGCAACTAATGAAAAACTGTTTTTT. Its protein product is CASKQPATNEKLFF.

The CDR3 sequence: CASSLGQGGTEAFF. CDR3 DNA: TGCGCCAGCAGCTTGGGCCAGGGCGGCACTGAAGCTTTCTTT. The chain recombines TRBV5-1 with TRBJ1-1, with D maybe TRBD1 (5 bases). The V gene's germline CDR1 is SGHRS and CDR2 YFSETQ. The CDR3 loop spans 14 amino acids. V lost 0 bases and J lost 4, with 10 bases in between.

This clone was counted a single time. The J gene is TRBJ1-2, the V gene TRBV5-4; 7 nucleotides agree with TRBD1. CDR1 SGHNT and CDR2 YYREEE come from the germline V gene (reference sequence). The V and J ends lost 4 bases and 8 bases, in that order; junction bases with no gene match: 11. The CDR3 contains 14 residues. The CDR3 bases are TGTGCCAGCAGCCCCCCAGACAGGGTGGGGGGCTACACCTTC. Its translation is CASSPPDRVGGYTF.

This chain connects TRBV5-1 to TRBJ2-7, with TRBD1 as a possible D gene (5 bases). V was shortened by 0 bases and J by 7 bases, with 11 bases between the two germline ends. Germline lookup yields CDR1 SGHRS and CDR2 YFSETQ. The CDR3 runs 13 residues. CDR3 sequence (DNA): TGCGCCAGCAGCTTGGTCAGGGAAGGAGAGCAGTACTTC. Its protein product is CASSLVREGEQYF.

This chain joins TRBV6-1 and TRBJ1-1; no definite D call. Per germline, CDR1 MNHNS and CDR2 SASEGT. The CDR3 covers 12 residues. Trimming left V 8 bases short and J 1 base short, with 8 bases between. The CDR3 bases are TGTGCCAGCTTTTACAGGAACACTGAAGCTTTCTTT. It specifies CASFYRNTEAFF.

V usage is TRBV5-6 and J usage is TRBJ1-2; 7 positions agree with TRBD1. J gave up 4 bases and V 4 bases, and 4 bases lay outside the gene matches. Germline V gene sequence: CDR1 SGHDT, CDR2 YYEEEE. This CDR3 contains 13 residues. The CDR3 loop reads CASSPGQLYGYTF. For the CDR3, the DNA is TGTGCCAGCAGCCCGGGACAGCTCTATGGCTACACCTTC.

This clone has a handful of counts. This sequence joins TRBV10-2 and TRBJ2-1, with D maybe TRBD2 (6 bases). Germline assignment: CDR1 WSHSY and CDR2 SAAADI. The CDR3 totals 16 residues. V was clipped by 3 bases and J by 0 bases, with 12 bases between them. This chain's CDR3 is CASSDGGRSSYNEQFF. For the CDR3, the DNA is TGCGCCAGCAGTGACGGGGGTCGGAGCTCCTACAATGAGCAGTTCTTC.

Only one count was recorded for this clone. The DNA for the CDR3 is TGTGCCTGGAGTGTCTGGACTAGCGGGACCACAGATACGCAGTATTTT. It yields the protein CAWSVWTSGTTDTQYF. The J gene is TRBJ2-3, the V gene TRBV30, with 12 bases aligning to TRBD2. The germline gives CDR1 GTSNPN, CDR2 SVGIG (reference sequence). CDR3 length: 16 amino acids. The trim removed 0 bases at V and 2 bases at J, leaving 3 bases unmatched.

In this sample, this clone turned up a few times. The rearrangement joins TRBV30 to TRBJ2-1; 11 bases fit TRBD2. Germline loops: CDR1 GTSNPN, CDR2 SVGIG (reference sequence). Unmatched junction bases numbered 4, after V lost 4 bases and J lost 8 bases. This CDR3 region has 13 residues. The CDR3 region has the DNA TGTGCCTGGAATAGCGGGGGGGCCCATGAGCAGTTCTTC. Amino acid sequence: CAWNSGGAHEQFF.

V is TRBV6-1 and J is TRBJ1-5, with a tentative D call TRBD1 (6 bases). Germline V CDR1 and CDR2: MNHNS, SASEGT. The CDR3 is 15 amino acids. Trimming stripped 6 bases from V and 3 bases from J, with 15 bases between. CDR3 loop: CASSLGRGLNQPQHF. For the CDR3, the DNA is TGTGCCAGCAGCCTAGGGCGGGGGCTCAATCAGCCCCAGCATTTT.

This chain's CDR3 is CAGRTGIQETQYF. CDR3 DNA sequence: TGTGCCGGAAGAACCGGGATCCAAGAGACCCAGTACTTC. The V call is TRBV2, the J call TRBJ2-5; weak D call: TRBD2 (5 bases). The CDR3 covers 13 residues. The V and J ends lost 11 bases and 1 base respectively, with 14 bases between them. Germline V gene sequence: CDR1 SNHLY, CDR2 FYNNEI. The full variable domain, in which reference TRBV2 and TRBJ2-5 provide the parts outside the CDR3, is EPEVTQTPSHQVTQMGQEVILRCVPISNHLYFYWYRQILGQKVEFLVSFYNNEISEKSEIFDDQFSVERPDGSNFTLKIRSTKLEDSAMYFCAGRTGIQETQYFGPGTRLLVL.

The CDR3 reads CAWSDLRGRKDGYTF. As DNA, the CDR3 is TGTGCCTGGAGTGACCTCAGGGGGCGAAAAGATGGCTACACCTTC. The gene calls are TRBV30 and TRBJ1-2; 8 bases agree with TRBD1. Germline V gene lookup returns CDR1 GTSNPN and CDR2 SVGIG (reference sequence). The J segment lost 6 bases and the V segment lost 1 base, leaving 10 bases of the junction unmatched. CDR3 length: 15 amino acids.

CDR3 sequence: CASSYTDKDYGYTF. The CDR3 bases are TGTGCCAGCAGCTATACTGATAAAGACTATGGCTACACCTTC. The rearrangement joins TRBV5-4 to TRBJ1-2; D is ambiguous. The CDR3 contains 14 residues. Trimming stripped 3 bases from V and 3 bases from J, with 12 bases between. Germline V CDR1 and CDR2: SGHNT, YYREEE (reference sequence). The full variable domain, its missing parts supplied by reference TRBV5-4 and TRBJ1-2, is ETGVTQSPTHLIKTRGQQVTLRCSSQSGHNTVSWYQQALGQGPQFIFQYYREEENGRGNFPPRFSGLQFPNYSSELNVNALELDDSALYLCASSYTDKDYGYTFGSGTRLTVV.

CDR3 loop: CASSRGTTYNEQYF. The CDR3 nucleotides read TGTGCCAGCAGCCGGGGGACCACTTACAACGAGCAGTACTTC. This rearrangement joins TRBV5-6 to TRBJ2-7, with D possibly being TRBD2 (6 bases). The V gene's germline CDR1 is SGHDT and CDR2 YYEEEE. V lost 4 bases and J 5 bases, leaving 16 bases between the germline ends. The CDR3 length is 14 residues.

CDR3 DNA: TGTGCCAGCAACCCCACCGGAGATTCACCCCTCCACTTT. This sequence encodes CASNPTGDSPLHF. This rearrangement joins TRBV6-6 to TRBJ1-6; unclear D gene. V was pared by 7 bases and J by 8 bases, with 12 bases between. The CDR3 runs to 13 residues. Germline V gene lookup returns CDR1 MNHNY and CDR2 SVGAGI (reference sequence).

The genes are TRBV4-3 and TRBJ1-1, with D possibly TRBD1 on 6 matching bases. This CDR3 has 13 amino acids. The ends were cut back, 3 bases at V and 4 bases at J, with 9 bases in the middle. In germline, CDR1 is LGHNA, CDR2 YSLEER. The CDR3 protein is CASSHNRATEAFF. CDR3 sequence (DNA): TGCGCCAGCAGCCACAACAGGGCCACTGAAGCTTTCTTT.

The chain employs TRBV4-2 and TRBJ2-1; possibly TRBD1 for D (7 bases). The CDR3 loop spans 17 amino acids. V was shortened by 1 base and J by 6 bases, with 19 bases between the two germline ends. Looked up from germline, CDR1 is LGHNA and CDR2 is YNFKEQ. Here the CDR3 reads CASSQGLGQQGGNEQFF. CDR3 DNA sequence: TGTGCCAGCAGCCAAGGGTTAGGCCAGCAGGGGGGCAATGAGCAGTTCTTC.